This T cell receptor beta chain was sequenced for a study of T cell changes during pregnancy in multiple sclerosis. Germline lookup yields CDR1 SEHNR and CDR2 FQNEAQ (reference sequence). V was trimmed by 1 base and J by 4 bases, leaving 10 bases between them. CDR3 length: 14 residues. Produced via immunoSEQ multiplex PCR; TCRdb's table is partial and in-frame only. The table shows 50,000 or so clones, with about 90% occurring only once. The sequence was obtained from a female donor with multiple sclerosis, enrolled in a pregnancy study. V usage is TRBV7-9 and J usage is TRBJ1-2, with D unresolved. Sequencing was performed on CD8+ T cells from peripheral blood mononuclear cells, taken after pregnancy. Written as DNA, the CDR3 is TGTGCCAGCAGCTTAGAAAAGAACAGCTATGGCTACACCTTC. It specifies CASSLEKNSYGYTF.